This T cell receptor beta chain was found in a study of blood T cell repertoires in COVID-19. Study information: The United States, Italy and Spain supplied acute and convalescent COVID-19 samples.

Original data processing: The authors estimated nucleated cell counts from reference gene primer amplification. Profiled with immunoSEQ multiplex PCR; TCRdb holds only in-frame clones, not every one. The V and J calls and clone size come from that table; D and trimming were worked out from the DNA. The data contain approximately 130,000 clones, approximately 82% of them singletons. Germline trimming cut 0 bases from V and 6 bases from J; bases unmatched to any gene: 3. The CDR3 has 15 residues. Per germline, CDR1 LGHNT and CDR2 FRNRAP. The chain links TRBV12-5 to TRBJ2-1; 9 nucleotides align to TRBD1. This sequence originates from a man aged 35 to 55 with active or convalescent COVID-19. The sequenced sample was peripheral blood. The chain's CDR3 is CASGLVLGQGNEQFF. For the CDR3, the DNA is TGTGCTAGTGGTTTGGTATTGGGACAGGGCAATGAGCAGTTCTTC.